This TCR beta chain was recovered during a study of CD8 T cells in ankylosing spondylitis. Overall study results and limits: Peripheral blood held disease-linked clones only at relatively low frequency, and these were CD8+. Apparently characteristic of ankylosing spondylitis blood was a TCR beta motif (about eight highly homologous variants). The clones that were linked to disease were reported to be significantly enriched in matched synovial fluid samples from ankylosing spondylitis patients.

TCRdb ran MiXCR on the 5' RACE reads and lists one entry per CDR3 protein. The sample carries some 400,000 distinct CDR3 sequences, approximately 20% recorded once. This clonotype has at least ten counts. Its antigen is currently unknown. Germline and junction disagree at one end, which may indicate a read error. The CDR3 has 12 amino acids. The germline gives CDR1 SGHRS, CDR2 YFSETQ. Source material: blood, either unsorted or a sorted T cell fraction (not recorded which). The rearrangement links TRBV5-1 to TRBJ2-7; D remains unclear. The sequence came from a male donor with ankylosing spondylitis. The CDR3 DNA follows: TGTGCCAGCAGTTTAGTTTCCTACGAGCAGTACTTC. This encodes CASSLVSYEQYF.